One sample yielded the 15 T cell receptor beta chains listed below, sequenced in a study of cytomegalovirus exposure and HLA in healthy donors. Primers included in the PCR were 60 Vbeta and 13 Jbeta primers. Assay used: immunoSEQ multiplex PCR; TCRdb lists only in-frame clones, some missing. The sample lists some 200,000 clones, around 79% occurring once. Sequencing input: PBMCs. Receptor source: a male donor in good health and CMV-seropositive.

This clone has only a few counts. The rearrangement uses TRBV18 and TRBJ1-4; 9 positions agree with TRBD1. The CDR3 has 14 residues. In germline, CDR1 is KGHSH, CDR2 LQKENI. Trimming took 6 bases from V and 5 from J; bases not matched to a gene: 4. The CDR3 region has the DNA TGTGCCAGCTCGCGACAGGGGGTAAATGAAAAACTGTTTTTT. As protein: CASSRQGVNEKLFF. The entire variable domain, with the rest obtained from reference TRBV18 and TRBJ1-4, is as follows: NAGVMQNPRHLVRRRGQEARLRCSPMKGHSHVYWYRQLPEEGLKFMVYLQKENIIDESGMPKERFSAEFPKEGPSILRIQQVVRGDSAAYFCASSRQGVNEKLFFGSGTQLSVL.

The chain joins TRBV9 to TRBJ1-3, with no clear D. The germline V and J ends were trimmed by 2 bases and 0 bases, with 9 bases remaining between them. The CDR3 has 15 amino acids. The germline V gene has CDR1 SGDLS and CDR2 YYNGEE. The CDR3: CASSVERSSGNTIYF. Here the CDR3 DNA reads TGTGCCAGCAGCGTTGAGCGATCCTCTGGAAACACCATATATTTT.

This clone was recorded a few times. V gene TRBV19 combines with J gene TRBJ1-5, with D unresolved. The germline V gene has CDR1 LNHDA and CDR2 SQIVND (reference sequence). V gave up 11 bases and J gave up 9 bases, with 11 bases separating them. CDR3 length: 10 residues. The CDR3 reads CAGGEPPQHF. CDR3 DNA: TGTGCCGGAGGCGAGCCGCCCCAGCATTTT.

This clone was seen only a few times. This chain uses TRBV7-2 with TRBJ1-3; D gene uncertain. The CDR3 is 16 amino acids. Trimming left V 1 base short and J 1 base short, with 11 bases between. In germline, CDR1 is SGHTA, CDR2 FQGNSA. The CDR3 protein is CASSLGFLTSGNTIYF. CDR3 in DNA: TGTGCCAGCAGCTTAGGGTTCCTCACTTCTGGAAACACCATATATTTT.

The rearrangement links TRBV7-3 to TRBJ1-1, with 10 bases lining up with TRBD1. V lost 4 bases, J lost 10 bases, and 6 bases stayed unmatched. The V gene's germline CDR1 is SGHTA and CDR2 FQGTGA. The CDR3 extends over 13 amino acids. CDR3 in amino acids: CASSSRQGARAFF. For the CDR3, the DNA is TGTGCCAGCAGCTCAAGACAGGGGGCGCGAGCTTTCTTT.

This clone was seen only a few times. The CDR3 DNA reads TGTGCCAGCAGACAGGGGGCCAAATATGGCTACACCTTC. This gives the protein CASRQGAKYGYTF. This sequence joins TRBV28 and TRBJ1-2, with TRBD1 identical over 9 bases. CDR1 is MDHEN, CDR2 SYDVKM, per germline. The CDR3 has 13 amino acids. With V trimmed by 6 bases and J by 5 bases, 4 bases remained unmatched.

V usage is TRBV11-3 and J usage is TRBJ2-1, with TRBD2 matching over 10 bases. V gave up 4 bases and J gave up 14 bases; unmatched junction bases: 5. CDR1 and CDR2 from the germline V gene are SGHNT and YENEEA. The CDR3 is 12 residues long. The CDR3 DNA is TGTGCCAGCAGCTCGAAGGGGACTAGCGAGTTCTTC. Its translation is CASSSKGTSEFF.

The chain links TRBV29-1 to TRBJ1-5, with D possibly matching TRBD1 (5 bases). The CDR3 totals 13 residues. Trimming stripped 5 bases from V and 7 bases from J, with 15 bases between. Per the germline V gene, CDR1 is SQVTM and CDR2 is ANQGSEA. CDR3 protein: CSVWDGSGQPQHF. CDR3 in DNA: TGCAGCGTTTGGGACGGGAGTGGGCAGCCCCAGCATTTT.

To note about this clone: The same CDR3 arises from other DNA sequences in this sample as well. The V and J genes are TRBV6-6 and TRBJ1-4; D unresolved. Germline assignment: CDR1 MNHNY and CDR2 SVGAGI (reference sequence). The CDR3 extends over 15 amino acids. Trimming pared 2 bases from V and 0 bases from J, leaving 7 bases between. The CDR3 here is CASSYVGATNEKLFF. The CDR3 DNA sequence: TGTGCCAGCAGTTACGTGGGAGCAACTAATGAAAAACTGTTTTTT.

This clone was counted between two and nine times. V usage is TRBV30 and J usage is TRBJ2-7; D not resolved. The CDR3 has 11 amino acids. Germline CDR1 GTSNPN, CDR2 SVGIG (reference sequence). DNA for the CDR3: TGTGTACTCTCAATTCCCTACGAGCAGTACTTC. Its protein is CVLSIPYEQYF. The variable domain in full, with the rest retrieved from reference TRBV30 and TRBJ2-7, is SQTIHQWPATLVQPVGSPLSLECTVEGTSNPNLYWYRQAAGRGLQLLFYSVGIGQISSEVPQNLSASRPQDRQFILSSKKLLLSDSGFYLCVLSIPYEQYFGPGTRLTVT.

The CDR3 sequence: CASSGTGQGEDEKLFF. In DNA form, the CDR3 reads TGCGCCAGCAGCGGGACGGGACAGGGAGAGGATGAAAAACTGTTTTTT. The chain employs TRBV5-1 and TRBJ1-4; 9 nucleotides align to TRBD1. V lost 4 bases, J lost 6 bases, and 10 bases stayed unmatched. CDR1 and CDR2 (germline): SGHRS, YFSETQ. This CDR3 region has 16 residues.

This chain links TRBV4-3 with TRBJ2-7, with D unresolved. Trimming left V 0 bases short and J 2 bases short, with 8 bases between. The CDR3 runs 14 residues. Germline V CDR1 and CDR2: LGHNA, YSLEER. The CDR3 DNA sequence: TGCGCCAGCAGCCAAGATACTCTAGCCTACGAGCAGTACTTC. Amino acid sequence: CASSQDTLAYEQYF.

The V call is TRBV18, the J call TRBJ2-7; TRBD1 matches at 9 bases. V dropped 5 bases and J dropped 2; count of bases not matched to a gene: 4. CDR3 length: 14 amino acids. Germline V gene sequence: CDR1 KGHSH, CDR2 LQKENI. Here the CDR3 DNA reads TGTGCCAGCTCAGGGGGACAGGGAGCCTACGAGCAGTACTTC. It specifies CASSGGQGAYEQYF.

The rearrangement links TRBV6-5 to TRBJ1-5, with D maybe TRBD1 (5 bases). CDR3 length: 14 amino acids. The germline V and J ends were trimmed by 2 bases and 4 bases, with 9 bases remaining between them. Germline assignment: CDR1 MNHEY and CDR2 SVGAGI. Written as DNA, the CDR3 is TGTGCCAGCAGTTACGGGGCCCTGAATCAGCCCCAGCATTTT. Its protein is CASSYGALNQPQHF.

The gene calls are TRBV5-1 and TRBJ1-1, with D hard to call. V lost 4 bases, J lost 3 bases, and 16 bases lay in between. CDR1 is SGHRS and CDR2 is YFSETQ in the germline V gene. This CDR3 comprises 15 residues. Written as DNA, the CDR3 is TGCGCCAGCAGCCTGGGAGGGTACGGGTACACTGAAGCTTTCTTT. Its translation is CASSLGGYGYTEAFF.